A single sample gave rise to the 20 T cell receptor beta chains below, sequenced in a study of identical twins. TCRdb independently ran MiXCR on the 5' RACE reads; one entry per CDR3 protein. The data contain over 550,000 distinct CDR3 sequences, under 8.5% of them singletons. This same sample was also taken into another study, of yellow fever vaccine responses in identical twins.

Sequencing input: PBMCs. These receptors were obtained from a woman under 30 in good health.

The rearrangement uses TRBV6-1 and TRBJ2-1, with D unresolved. Germline CDR1 MNHNS, CDR2 SASEGT. CDR3 length: 16 residues. Trimming cost V 0 bases and J 6 bases, with 15 bases left between them. CDR3 residues: CASSEALVGTFNEQFF. The CDR3 DNA reads TGTGCCAGCAGTGAAGCGCTCGTGGGAACCTTCAATGAGCAGTTCTTC.

This clonotype was counted many times. The CDR3: CASSVGPGSGQPQHF. The CDR3 coding sequence is TGTGCCAGCAGCGTAGGTCCGGGGAGTGGTCAGCCCCAGCATTTT. This chain uses TRBV9 with TRBJ1-5; D not resolved. V gave up 0 bases and J gave up 6 bases, with 13 bases separating them. CDR1 is SGDLS, CDR2 YYNGEE, per germline. This CDR3 is 15 amino acids long.

CDR3 in DNA: TGCAGCGTTGAAGATAAGGGGGAAACCGGGGAGCTGTTTTTT. Protein: CSVEDKGETGELFF. The chain employs TRBV29-1 and TRBJ2-2; a weak D match, TRBD1 (6 bases). The CDR3 length is 14 residues. The V gene lost 0 bases and the J gene lost 5 bases, with 10 bases spanning the gap. CDR1 is SQVTM, CDR2 ANQGSEA, per germline.

Details on this clonotype: Germline is not matched at one junction end, which may reflect a read error. The rearrangement uses TRBV20-1 and TRBJ2-2; TRBD1 matches at 8 bases. This CDR3 contains 16 residues. CDR1 DFQATT and CDR2 SNEGSKA come from the germline V gene (reference sequence). The CDR3 nucleotides are TGCAGTGCAAGAGCGGGTGGACAGGGTGTAACCGGGGAGCTGTTTTTT. The encoded protein is CSARAGGQGVTGELFF.

This clonotype was found many times. CDR3 nucleotides: TGTGCCACCAGTGAGCCAACTTCGACTAGCGGGGGACAAGAGACCCAGTACTTC. Protein: CATSEPTSTSGGQETQYF. The chain recombines TRBV24-1 with TRBJ2-5; 12 bases are shared with TRBD2. Trimming took 4 bases from V and 2 from J; bases not matched to a gene: 10. Germline V gene data show CDR1 as KGHDR and CDR2 as SFDVKD. CDR3 length: 18 amino acids.

V gene TRBV18 combines with J gene TRBJ2-5, with unresolved D. Per germline, CDR1 KGHSH and CDR2 LQKENI. The CDR3 has 16 residues. The V end was cut by 1 base, the J end by 1 base, with 13 bases between. CDR3 coding DNA: TGTGCCAGCTCACCACAGGGTGGTGGGTCCCAAGAGACCCAGTACTTC. As protein: CASSPQGGGSQETQYF.

This clonotype has more than one count but fewer than ten. The chain carries TRBV28 and TRBJ2-1; D is possibly TRBD2 (6 bases). Trimming shortened V by 5 bases and J by 5 bases, and 16 bases separated the two germline ends. Germline CDR1 is MDHEN and CDR2 is SYDVKM. The CDR3 is made up of 15 amino acids. This CDR3 is CASSIDWDWDNEQFF. In DNA, the CDR3 is TGTGCCAGCAGTATTGACTGGGACTGGGACAATGAGCAGTTCTTC.

This clonotype has ten or more counts. One end of the junction is discordant with germline, which a read error may explain. The chain has TRBV5-1 and TRBJ2-3; tentative D call: TRBD2 (5 bases). Germline CDR1 SGHRS, CDR2 YFSETQ. The CDR3 sequence is 15 residues long. The CDR3 sequence is CASSLALTSTDTQYF. The DNA for the CDR3 is TGTGCCAGCAGCTTAGCGCTCACGAGCACAGATACGCAGTATTTT.

This clonotype was observed a few times. This chain links TRBV7-9 with TRBJ2-1; the D is unclear. Trimming removed 1 base from V and 2 bases from J, with 12 bases in between. The CDR3 contains 16 residues. The germline gives CDR1 SEHNR, CDR2 FQNEAQ (reference sequence). The CDR3 region has the DNA TGTGCCAGCAGCTTAGGCACAGAGTACCCCTACAATGAGCAGTTCTTC. Translated, it gives CASSLGTEYPYNEQFF.

Many counts were recorded for this clonotype. The genes are TRBV4-1 and TRBJ2-4; 9 bases are a match to TRBD1. V trimming: 1 base; J trimming: 6 bases; junction bases outside the gene matches: 4. This CDR3 contains 15 residues. The germline V gene encodes CDR1 MGHRA and CDR2 YSYEKL. Here the CDR3 reads CASSQGDREGNIQYF. DNA for the CDR3: TGCGCCAGCAGCCAAGGGGACAGGGAGGGAAACATTCAGTACTTC.

The chain carries TRBV5-1 and TRBJ2-5; D uncertain. Deletions cut 4 bases from V and 5 bases from J, with 18 bases between. Germline V gives CDR1 SGHRS, CDR2 YFSETQ. CDR3 length: 15 residues. For the CDR3, the DNA is TGCGCCAGCAGCCGCATAGGAGAGGTTTGGGAGACCCAGTACTTC. Its translation: CASSRIGEVWETQYF. Full variable domain (outside the CDR3, taken from reference TRBV5-1 and TRBJ2-5): KAGVTQTPRYLIKTRGQQVTLSCSPISGHRSVSWYQQTPGQGLQFLFEYFSETQRNKGNFPGRFSGRQFSNSRSEMNVSTLELGDSALYLCASSRIGEVWETQYFGPGTRLLVL.

The rearrangement links TRBV29-1 to TRBJ2-7; TRBD2 might be the D (5 bases). The V end was cut by 5 bases, the J end by 5 bases, with 7 bases between. In germline, CDR1 is SQVTM, CDR2 ANQGSEA. The CDR3 spans 10 residues. In DNA form, the CDR3 reads TGCAGCGTTCTGAGGGACGAGCAGTACTTC. Residues: CSVLRDEQYF.

Many counts were recorded for this clonotype. This chain links TRBV20-1 with TRBJ1-5, with TRBD1 matching over 8 bases. Unmatched junction bases numbered 3, after V lost 4 bases and J lost 1 base. The V gene's germline CDR1 is DFQATT and CDR2 SNEGSKA (reference sequence). CDR3 length: 14 residues. CDR3 nucleotides: TGCAGTGCTATAAGACAGGGGAGCAATCAGCCCCAGCATTTT. It is translated as CSAIRQGSNQPQHF.

The chain links TRBV15 to TRBJ2-7; 12 bases match TRBD1. CDR1 is LNHNV, CDR2 YYDKDF, per germline (reference sequence). The CDR3 covers 16 residues. J lost 4 bases, V lost 4 bases, and 8 bases had no gene match. The CDR3 DNA is TGTGCCACCAGCAAAACCGGGACAGGGGGCGCGTACGAGCAGTACTTC. Translating it yields CATSKTGTGGAYEQYF.

This chain joins TRBV12-3 or TRBV12-4 and TRBJ1-2; D might be TRBD1 (6 bases). V was trimmed by 7 bases and J by 8 bases, leaving 29 bases between them. This CDR3 is 17 amino acids long. The CDR3 protein is CASTMGLGTGTTWGYTF. CDR3 DNA sequence: TGTGCCAGCACCATGGGCCTGGGAACAGGGACCACGTGGGGCTACACCTTC.

The table lists this clonotype with a few counts. The V and J genes are TRBV29-1 and TRBJ1-4; D call uncertain. The CDR3 is made up of 15 amino acids. Deletions cut 4 bases from V and 0 bases from J, with 12 bases between. Germline CDR1 SQVTM, CDR2 ANQGSEA. In DNA, the CDR3 is TGCAGCGTTGCGCCGTTCGGCGCAACTAATGAAAAACTGTTTTTT. Its translation is CSVAPFGATNEKLFF. The full variable domain, completed using reference TRBV29-1 and TRBJ1-4, is SAVISQKPSRDICQRGTSLTIQCQVDSQVTMMFWYRQQPGQSLTLIATANQGSEATYESGFVIDKFPISRPNLTFSTLTVSNMSPEDSSIYLCSVAPFGATNEKLFFGSGTQLSVL.

This clonotype came up many times. This sequence joins TRBV3-1 and TRBJ2-2; TRBD2 matches at 10 bases. CDR1 is LGHDT and CDR2 is YNNKEL in the germline V gene (reference sequence). The CDR3 is 20 amino acids. Unmatched junction bases numbered 11, after V lost 0 bases and J lost 1 base. CDR3 residues: CASSQDPVVAGGLNTGELFF. The CDR3 nucleotides are TGTGCCAGCAGCCAAGACCCGGTGGTAGCGGGGGGCCTGAACACCGGGGAGCTGTTTTTT.

This clonotype was recorded at least ten times. The chain carries TRBV6-1 and TRBJ1-5; D ambiguous. The CDR3 spans 15 residues. Trimming took off 6 bases at V and 5 bases at J, with 17 bases between the two ends. CDR1 is MNHNS and CDR2 is SASEGT in the germline V gene. The CDR3 DNA reads as TGTGCCAGCAGGCCTATCGGAGAGAGAGATCAGCCCCAGCATTTT. Translated: CASRPIGERDQPQHF.

This clonotype appeared many times. This chain links TRBV12-3 or TRBV12-4 with TRBJ2-4; D is perhaps TRBD2 (5 bases). The CDR3 covers 12 residues. The ends were cut back, 3 bases at V and 8 bases at J, with 8 bases in the middle. CDR3 in DNA: TGTGCCAGCAGTTTTATCGGGGACATTCAGTACTTC. It yields the protein CASSFIGDIQYF.

This clonotype was found a few times. V is TRBV15 and J is TRBJ2-1; D not certain. Germline V lookup: CDR1 LNHNV, CDR2 YYDKDF (reference sequence). Between the trimmed V and J ends, which lost 3 bases and 0 bases, there was a span of 21 bases. The CDR3 sequence is 19 residues long. CDR3 region: CATSRAPMSINYSYNEQFF. The CDR3 nucleotides read TGTGCCACCAGCAGGGCTCCTATGAGCATAAACTACTCCTACAATGAGCAGTTCTTC.